This TCR beta chain was identified during a study of cytomegalovirus exposure and HLA in healthy donors. Trimming took 2 bases from V and 0 from J, leaving 11 bases between them. Germline V lookup: CDR1 SGHTA, CDR2 FQGNSA. The CDR3 is 16 residues long. It was with 60 Vbeta and 13 Jbeta primers that the PCR ran. TCRdb keeps only in-frame clones here, not all; method: immunoSEQ multiplex PCR. Of about 160,000 clones detected, around 79% appear once; the ten largest clones hold less than 3%. The clonotype originates from a female donor in good health and CMV-seronegative. The V call is TRBV7-2, the J call TRBJ1-3; the D is unclear. The specimen sequenced was PBMCs. Here the CDR3 DNA reads TGTGCCAGCAGCTTACCCCCCCCACTCTCTGGAAACACCATATATTTT. Protein sequence: CASSLPPPLSGNTIYF.